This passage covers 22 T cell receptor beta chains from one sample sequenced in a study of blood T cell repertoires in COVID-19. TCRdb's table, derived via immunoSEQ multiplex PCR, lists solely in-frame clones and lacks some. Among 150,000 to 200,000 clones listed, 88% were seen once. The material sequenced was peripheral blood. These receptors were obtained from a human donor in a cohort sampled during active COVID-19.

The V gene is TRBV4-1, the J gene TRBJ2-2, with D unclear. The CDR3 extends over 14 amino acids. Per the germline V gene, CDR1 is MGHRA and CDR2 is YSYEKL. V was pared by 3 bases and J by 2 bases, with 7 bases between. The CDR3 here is CASSHQENTGELFF. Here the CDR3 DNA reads TGCGCCAGCAGCCATCAGGAAAACACCGGGGAGCTGTTTTTT.

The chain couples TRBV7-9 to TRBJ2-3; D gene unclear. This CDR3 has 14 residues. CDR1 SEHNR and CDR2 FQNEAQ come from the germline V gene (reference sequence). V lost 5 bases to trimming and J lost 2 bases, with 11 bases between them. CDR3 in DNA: TGTGCCAGCAGCCGATATAGCCCCACAGATACGCAGTATTTT. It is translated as CASSRYSPTDTQYF.

This CDR3 reads CASSVGGQVVMDEQYF. The CDR3 DNA is TGTGCCAGCAGCGTGGGGGGACAGGTTGTTATGGACGAGCAGTACTTC. The V call is TRBV9, the J call TRBJ2-7; 8 nucleotides agree with TRBD1. J lost 5 bases, V lost 2 bases, and 12 bases had no gene match. Germline-derived CDR1 and CDR2 are SGDLS and YYNGEE. This CDR3 contains 16 residues. Full variable domain (outside the CDR3, taken from reference TRBV9 and TRBJ2-7): DSGVTQTPKHLITATGQRVTLRCSPRSGDLSVYWYQQSLDQGLQFLIQYYNGEERAKGNILERFSAQQFPDLHSELNLSSLELGDSALYFCASSVGGQVVMDEQYFGPGTRLTVT.

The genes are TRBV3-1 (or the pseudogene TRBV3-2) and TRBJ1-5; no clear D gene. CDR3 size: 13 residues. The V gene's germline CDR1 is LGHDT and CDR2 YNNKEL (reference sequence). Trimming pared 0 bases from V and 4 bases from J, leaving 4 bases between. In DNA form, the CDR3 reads TGTGCCAGCAGCCAAGACATGAATCAGCCCCAGCATTTT. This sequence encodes CASSQDMNQPQHF.

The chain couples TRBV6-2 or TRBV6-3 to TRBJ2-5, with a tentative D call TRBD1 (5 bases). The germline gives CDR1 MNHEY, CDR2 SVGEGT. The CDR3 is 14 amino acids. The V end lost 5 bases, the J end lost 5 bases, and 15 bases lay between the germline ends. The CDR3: CASSNQGDWETQYF. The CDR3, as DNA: TGTGCCAGCAGTAACCAGGGTGATTGGGAGACCCAGTACTTC.

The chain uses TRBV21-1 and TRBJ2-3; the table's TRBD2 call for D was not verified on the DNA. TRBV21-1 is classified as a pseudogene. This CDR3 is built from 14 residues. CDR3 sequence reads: CASSNELCTDTQYF. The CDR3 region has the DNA TGTGCCAGCAGCAATGAACTTTGCACAGATACGCAGTATTTT.

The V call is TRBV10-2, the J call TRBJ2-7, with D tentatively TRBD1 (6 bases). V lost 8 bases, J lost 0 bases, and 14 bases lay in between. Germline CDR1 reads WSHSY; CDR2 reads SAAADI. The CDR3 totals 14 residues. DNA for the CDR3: TGCGCCAGCCTGGCCGACAGGAGCTCCTACGAGCAGTACTTC. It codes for CASLADRSSYEQYF.

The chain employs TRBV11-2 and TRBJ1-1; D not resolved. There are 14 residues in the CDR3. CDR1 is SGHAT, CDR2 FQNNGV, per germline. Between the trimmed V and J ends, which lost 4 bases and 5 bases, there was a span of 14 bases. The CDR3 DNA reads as TGTGCCAGCAGCTCGGAGGGAGGGTTGACTGAAGCTTTCTTT. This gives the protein CASSSEGGLTEAFF.

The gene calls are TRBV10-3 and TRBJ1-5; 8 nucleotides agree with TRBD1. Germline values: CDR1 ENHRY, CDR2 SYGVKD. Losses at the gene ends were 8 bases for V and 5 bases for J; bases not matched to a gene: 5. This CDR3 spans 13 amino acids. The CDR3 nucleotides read TGTGCCATCGGACAGGGATGGGATCAGCCCCAGCATTTT. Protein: CAIGQGWDQPQHF.

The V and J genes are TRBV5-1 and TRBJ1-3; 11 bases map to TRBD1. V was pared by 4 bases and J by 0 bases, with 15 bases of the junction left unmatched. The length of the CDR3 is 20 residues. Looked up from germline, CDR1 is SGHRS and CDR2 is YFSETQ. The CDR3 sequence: CASSLGGTGGSLGSGNTIYF. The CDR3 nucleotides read TGCGCCAGCAGCCTCGGAGGGACAGGGGGAAGTCTGGGCTCTGGAAACACCATATATTTT.

As DNA, the CDR3 is TGTGCCAGCAGCGGACAGCCTACTAACTATGGCTACACCTTC. Residues: CASSGQPTNYGYTF. The chain employs TRBV5-6 and TRBJ1-2; possibly TRBD1 for D (6 bases). The CDR3 length is 14 residues. Trimming removed 4 bases from V and 0 bases from J, with 10 bases in between. CDR1 and CDR2 from the germline V gene are SGHDT and YYEEEE.

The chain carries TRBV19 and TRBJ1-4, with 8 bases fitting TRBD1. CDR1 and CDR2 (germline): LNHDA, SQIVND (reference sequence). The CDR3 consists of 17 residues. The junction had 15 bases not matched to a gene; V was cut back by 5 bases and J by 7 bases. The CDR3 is CASSLGTGRPPGEKLFF. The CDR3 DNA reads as TGTGCCAGTAGTCTCGGGACAGGTCGCCCCCCGGGTGAAAAACTGTTTTTT.

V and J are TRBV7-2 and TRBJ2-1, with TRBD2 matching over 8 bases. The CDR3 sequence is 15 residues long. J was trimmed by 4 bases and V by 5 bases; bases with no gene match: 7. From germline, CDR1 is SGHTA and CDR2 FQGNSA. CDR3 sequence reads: CASSKAGEGYNEQFF. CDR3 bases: TGTGCCAGCAGCAAAGCGGGAGAGGGGTACAATGAGCAGTTCTTC.

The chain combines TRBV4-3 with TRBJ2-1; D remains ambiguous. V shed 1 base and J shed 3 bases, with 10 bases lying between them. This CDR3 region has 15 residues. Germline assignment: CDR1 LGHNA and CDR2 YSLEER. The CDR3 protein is CASSQGQIHYNEQFF. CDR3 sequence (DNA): TGCGCCAGCAGCCAAGGTCAAATCCACTACAATGAGCAGTTCTTC.

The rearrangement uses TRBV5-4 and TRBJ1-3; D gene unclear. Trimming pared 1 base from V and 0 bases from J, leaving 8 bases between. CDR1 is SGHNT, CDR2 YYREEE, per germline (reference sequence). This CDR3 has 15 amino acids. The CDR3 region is CASSLKAGSGNTIYF. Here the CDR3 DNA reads TGTGCCAGCAGCTTGAAAGCCGGCTCTGGAAACACCATATATTTT.

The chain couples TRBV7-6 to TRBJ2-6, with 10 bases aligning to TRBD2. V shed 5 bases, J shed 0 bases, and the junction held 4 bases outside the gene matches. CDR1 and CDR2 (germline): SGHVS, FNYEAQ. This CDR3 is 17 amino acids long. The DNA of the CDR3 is TGTGCCAGCAGCCAGCGGGGGGGGAGCTCTGGGGCCAACGTCCTGACTTTC. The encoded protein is CASSQRGGSSGANVLTF.

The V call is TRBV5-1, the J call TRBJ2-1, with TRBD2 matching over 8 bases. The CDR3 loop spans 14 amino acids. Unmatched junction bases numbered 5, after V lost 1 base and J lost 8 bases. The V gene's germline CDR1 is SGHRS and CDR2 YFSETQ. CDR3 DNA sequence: TGCGCCAGCAGCTTGAGAGATAGCGGGGATGAGCAGTTCTTC. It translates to CASSLRDSGDEQFF.

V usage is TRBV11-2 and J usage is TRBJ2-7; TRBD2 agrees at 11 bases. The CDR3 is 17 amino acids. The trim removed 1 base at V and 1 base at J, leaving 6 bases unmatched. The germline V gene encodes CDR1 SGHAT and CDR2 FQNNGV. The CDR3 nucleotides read TGTGCCAGCAGCTTAGGGCACGGGACTAGCGGATCCTACGAGCAGTACTTC. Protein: CASSLGHGTSGSYEQYF.

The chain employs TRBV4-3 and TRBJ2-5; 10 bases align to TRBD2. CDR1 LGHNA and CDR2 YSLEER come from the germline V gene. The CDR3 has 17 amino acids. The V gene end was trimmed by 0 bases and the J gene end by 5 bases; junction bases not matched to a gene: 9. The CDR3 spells CASSQDLLAGVGETQYF. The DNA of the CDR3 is TGCGCCAGCAGCCAAGATTTGCTAGCGGGAGTGGGGGAGACCCAGTACTTC.

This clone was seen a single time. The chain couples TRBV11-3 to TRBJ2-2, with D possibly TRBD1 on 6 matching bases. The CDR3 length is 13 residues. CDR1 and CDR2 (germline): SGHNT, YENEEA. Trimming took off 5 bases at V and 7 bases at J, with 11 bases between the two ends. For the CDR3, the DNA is TGTGCCAGCAGCCCAGGACAGTTCGGGGAGCTGTTTTTT. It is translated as CASSPGQFGELFF.

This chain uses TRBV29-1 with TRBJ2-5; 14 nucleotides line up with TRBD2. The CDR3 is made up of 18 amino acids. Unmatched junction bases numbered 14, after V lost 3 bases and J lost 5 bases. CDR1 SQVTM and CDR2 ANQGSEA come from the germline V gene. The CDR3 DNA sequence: TGCAGCGTTGACGTGGGGACTAGCGGGAGCGTAGGAGGTGAGACCCAGTACTTC. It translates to CSVDVGTSGSVGGETQYF.

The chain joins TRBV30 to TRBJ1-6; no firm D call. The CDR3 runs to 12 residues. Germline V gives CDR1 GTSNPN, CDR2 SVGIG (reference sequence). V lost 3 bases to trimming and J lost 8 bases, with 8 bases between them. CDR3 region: CAWRTGDSPLHF. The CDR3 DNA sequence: TGTGCCTGGAGGACGGGTGATTCACCCCTCCACTTT.